The 19 T cell receptor beta chains below were found in one sample sequenced in a study of blood T cell repertoires in COVID-19. The protocol was immunoSEQ multiplex PCR, while the TCRdb copy is restricted to in-frame clones and leaves out a portion. The table shows about 250,000 clones, with 80% to 90% occurring only once. The specimen was PBMCs or T cells enriched from blood (not recorded which). The receptor source for this set is a woman under 30 who had recovered from COVID-19.

The chain has TRBV14 and TRBJ2-1; TRBD2 might be the D (6 bases). Germline values: CDR1 SGHDN, CDR2 FVKESK. The CDR3 has 15 amino acids. V was shortened by 0 bases and J by 12 bases, with 18 bases between the two germline ends. The CDR3 protein is CASSQDPGPGGGQFF. CDR3 coding DNA: TGTGCCAGCAGCCAAGATCCCGGGCCCGGGGGTGGGCAGTTCTTC.

As concerns this clone: The sample carries other DNA sequences with the same CDR3. The genes are TRBV27 and TRBJ2-7, with TRBD2 matching 7 bases. Looked up from germline, CDR1 is MNHEY and CDR2 is SMNVEV (reference sequence). CDR3 size: 12 residues. V shed 4 bases, J shed 7 bases, and the junction held 4 bases outside the gene matches. CDR3 protein: CASSSTGGEQYF. CDR3 in DNA: TGTGCCAGCAGTTCAACCGGGGGGGAGCAGTACTTC.

The sample holds one count of this clone. This chain joins TRBV10-1 and TRBJ2-2; no clear D. The CDR3 spans 14 residues. Between the trimmed V and J ends, which lost 2 bases and 5 bases, there was a span of 9 bases. From germline, CDR1 is WNHNN and CDR2 SYGVQD (reference sequence). CDR3 in DNA: TGCGCCAGCAGTGAGACCCCAGGAACCGGGGAGCTGTTTTTT. This gives the protein CASSETPGTGELFF.

This clone was counted once. The gene calls are TRBV9 and TRBJ2-7; 10 bases are a match to TRBD1. Looked up from germline, CDR1 is SGDLS and CDR2 is YYNGEE. The CDR3 spans 16 residues. The V segment lost 4 bases and the J segment 5 bases; nucleotides outside the gene matches: 12. CDR3 region: CASSPLDGTGVNEQYF. The CDR3 DNA follows: TGTGCCAGCAGCCCCTTGGACGGGACAGGGGTTAACGAGCAGTACTTC.

The chain employs TRBV27 and TRBJ1-4; TRBD1 aligns across 9 bases. CDR1 and CDR2 (germline): MNHEY, SMNVEV (reference sequence). CDR3 size: 14 residues. Unmatched junction bases numbered 6, after V lost 6 bases and J lost 7 bases. The CDR3 loop reads CASSRTGDGEKLFF. CDR3 in DNA: TGTGCCAGCAGCCGGACAGGGGATGGTGAAAAACTGTTTTTT. Full variable domain (rest looked up from reference TRBV27 and TRBJ1-4): EAQVTQNPRYLITVTGKKLTVTCSQNMNHEYMSWYRQDPGLGLRQIYYSMNVEVTDKGDVPEGYKVSRKEKRNFPLILESPSPNQTSLYFCASSRTGDGEKLFFGSGTQLSVL.

J is TRBJ2-1 and V is TRBV15, with TRBD2 matching 11 bases. The germline V gene has CDR1 LNHNV and CDR2 YYDKDF (reference sequence). CDR3 length: 15 amino acids. Trimming at V came to 5 bases and at J to 9 bases, leaving 9 bases not matched to a gene. The CDR3 DNA is TGTGCCACCAGCCTTAGACTAGCGGGACACAGTGAGCAGTTCTTC. Encoded protein: CATSLRLAGHSEQFF.

This rearrangement joins TRBV4-1 to TRBJ2-3; 12 bases are a match to TRBD2. CDR1 and CDR2 from the germline V gene are MGHRA and YSYEKL. This CDR3 has 18 amino acids. With 1 base clipped from V and 3 bases from J, the junction kept 8 bases outside the gene matches. CDR3 coding DNA: TGCGCCAGCAGCCAAGCAGTCCTAGCGGGGGGGCCTACAGATACGCAGTATTTT. This gives the protein CASSQAVLAGGPTDTQYF.

The chain combines TRBV9 with TRBJ1-3; D is possibly TRBD1 (6 bases). CDR3 length: 12 amino acids. Germline CDR1 and CDR2: SGDLS and YYNGEE. The V gene lost 3 bases and the J gene lost 8 bases, with 9 bases spanning the gap. CDR3 sequence: CASSDRAHTIYF. CDR3 nucleotide sequence: TGTGCCAGCAGCGACAGGGCCCACACCATATATTTT.

The chain combines TRBV3-1 (or the pseudogene TRBV3-2) with TRBJ2-1, with D perhaps matching TRBD2 (5 bases). CDR3 length equals 18 residues. V shed 0 bases and J shed 0 bases, with 15 bases lying between them. The germline V gene encodes CDR1 LGHDT and CDR2 YNNKEL (reference sequence). The CDR3 loop is CASSQDKVRAFSYNEQFF. The CDR3 coding sequence is TGTGCCAGCAGCCAAGATAAAGTGAGGGCCTTCTCCTACAATGAGCAGTTCTTC.

The gene calls are TRBV5-4 and TRBJ1-2; 9 nucleotides match TRBD1. J was trimmed by 3 bases and V by 6 bases; bases with no gene match: 9. The CDR3 length is 15 residues. CDR1 and CDR2 (germline): SGHNT, YYREEE (reference sequence). CDR3 residues: CASTGAGQGYYGYTF. The CDR3 DNA reads as TGTGCCAGCACCGGAGCGGGACAGGGTTACTATGGCTACACCTTC.

The rearrangement links TRBV14 to TRBJ1-6, with a tentative D call TRBD1 (6 bases). This CDR3 comprises 15 residues. V lost 3 bases to trimming and J lost 7 bases, with 13 bases between them. The V gene's germline CDR1 is SGHDN and CDR2 FVKESK. CDR3 region: CASSHTYRANSPLHF. The DNA for the CDR3 is TGTGCCAGCAGCCATACGTACAGGGCCAATTCACCCCTCCACTTT.

The gene calls are TRBV10-2 and TRBJ2-2; D remains unclear. The CDR3 runs 14 residues. Germline V gives CDR1 WSHSY, CDR2 SAAADI. Trimming shortened V by 7 bases and J by 0 bases, and 9 bases separated the two germline ends. The CDR3 is CASIGPANTGELFF. Here the CDR3 DNA reads TGCGCCAGCATTGGGCCCGCGAACACCGGGGAGCTGTTTTTT.

The J gene is TRBJ2-7, the V gene TRBV4-1; TRBD1 is a possible D gene (6 bases). Between the trimmed V and J ends, which lost 5 bases and 2 bases, there was a span of 16 bases. Germline V gene data show CDR1 as MGHRA and CDR2 as YSYEKL. The CDR3 covers 15 residues. CDR3 bases: TGCGCCAGCAGCTCCCGAGGGGGAACTACCTACGAGCAGTACTTC. Its protein product is CASSSRGGTTYEQYF.

The rearrangement links TRBV7-3 to TRBJ2-7, with D possibly being TRBD2 (7 bases). V lost 1 base to trimming and J lost 2 bases, with 12 bases between them. The germline V gene has CDR1 SGHTA and CDR2 FQGTGA. This CDR3 spans 15 amino acids. This CDR3 reads CASSLMGGPTYEQYF. CDR3 DNA: TGTGCCAGCAGCTTAATGGGGGGGCCCACCTACGAGCAGTACTTC.

The chain combines TRBV10-3 with TRBJ2-3, with D possibly matching TRBD2 (6 bases). Trimming stripped 10 bases from V and 5 bases from J, with 19 bases between. Germline CDR1 ENHRY, CDR2 SYGVKD. The CDR3 has 14 amino acids. CDR3 in amino acids: CATGQTGAGDTQYF. The CDR3 DNA reads TGTGCCACCGGTCAGACGGGAGCTGGAGATACGCAGTATTTT.

The chain couples TRBV27 to TRBJ1-2, with TRBD1 as a possible D gene (5 bases). Germline V lookup: CDR1 MNHEY, CDR2 SMNVEV (reference sequence). V dropped 3 bases and J dropped 4 bases, with 15 bases sitting between them. The CDR3 is made up of 15 amino acids. The CDR3 sequence: CASSLDQGNTYGYTF. The CDR3 DNA reads TGTGCCAGCAGTTTGGATCAGGGTAACACCTATGGCTACACCTTC.

In its sample, this clone was seen once. This chain links TRBV25-1 with TRBJ2-5, with 7 bases lining up with TRBD1. Germline CDR1 is MGHDK and CDR2 is SYGVNS. This CDR3 region has 16 residues. V was pared by 1 base and J by 2 bases, with 7 bases of the junction left unmatched. The CDR3 sequence: CASSEFRDSFQETQYF. Here the CDR3 DNA reads TGTGCCAGCAGTGAATTCAGGGACAGTTTTCAAGAGACCCAGTACTTC.

The gene calls are TRBV7-8 and TRBJ1-3; 8 bases are shared with TRBD1. The trim removed 5 bases at V and 0 bases at J, leaving 3 bases unmatched. The length of the CDR3 is 15 residues. Germline CDR1 SGHVS, CDR2 FQNEAQ. As DNA, the CDR3 is TGTGCCAGCAGCCGGACAGGGTACTCTGGAAACACCATATATTTT. Residues: CASSRTGYSGNTIYF.

V and J are TRBV13 and TRBJ1-2; TRBD1 agrees at 7 bases. Germline V lookup: CDR1 PRHDT, CDR2 FYEKMQ (reference sequence). The CDR3 has 14 residues. The V and J ends lost 5 bases and 4 bases, in that order; junction bases with no gene match: 7. The CDR3 reads CASSATGSAYGYTF. CDR3 coding DNA: TGTGCCAGCAGCGCGACAGGGAGCGCCTATGGCTACACCTTC.